The 5 T cell receptor beta chains reported below all come from one sample, sequenced in a study of blood T cell repertoires in COVID-19. Sequenced by immunoSEQ multiplex PCR; TCRdb stores in-frame clones only, minus some. The table shows about 230,000 clones, with approximately 80% occurring only once. Sequenced sample: PBMCs or T cells enriched from blood (not recorded which). The receptors here all came from a man aged 55 to 70 who had recovered from COVID-19.

Note on this clone: The sample has other DNA sequences that encode this CDR3 too. This sequence joins TRBV6-2 or TRBV6-3 and TRBJ1-5, with 7 bases fitting TRBD1. The CDR3 is 15 residues long. The J segment lost 0 bases and the V segment lost 6 bases, leaving 5 bases of the junction unmatched. Germline V gene data show CDR1 as MNHEY and CDR2 as SVGEGT. The DNA of the CDR3 is TGTGCCAGCAGCACAAGACAGGGTAGCAATCAGCCCCAGCATTTT. This sequence encodes CASSTRQGSNQPQHF.

This clone was seen a single time. The V and J genes are TRBV6-2 or TRBV6-3 and TRBJ2-3, with 10 bases aligning to TRBD2. The CDR3 spans 20 residues. Unmatched junction bases numbered 14, after V lost 2 bases and J lost 0 bases. Per the germline V gene, CDR1 is MNHEY and CDR2 is SVGEGT. The chain's CDR3 is CASSYSPTSGGAASTDTQYF. CDR3 nucleotide sequence: TGTGCCAGCAGTTACAGCCCCACCAGCGGGGGGGCCGCTAGCACAGATACGCAGTATTTT.

The rearrangement uses TRBV25-1 and TRBJ2-4; 7 nucleotides line up with TRBD2. V trimming: 3 bases; J trimming: 3 bases; junction bases outside the gene matches: 2. The V gene's germline CDR1 is MGHDK and CDR2 SYGVNS. CDR3 length equals 14 residues. The CDR3 spells CASSEPGGKNIQYF. DNA for the CDR3: TGTGCCAGCAGTGAGCCGGGAGGCAAAAACATTCAGTACTTC.

The gene calls are TRBV19 and TRBJ2-5; tentative D call: TRBD2 (5 bases). The ends were cut back, 3 bases at V and 7 bases at J, with 15 bases in the middle. This CDR3 contains 14 residues. From germline, CDR1 is LNHDA and CDR2 SQIVND (reference sequence). The chain's CDR3 is CASSIQPGLGTQYF. CDR3 in DNA: TGTGCCAGTAGTATCCAGCCGGGATTGGGGACCCAGTACTTC.

V usage is TRBV5-6 and J usage is TRBJ2-5; 9 bases fit TRBD1. The CDR3 contains 14 residues. V trimming: 4 bases; J trimming: 5 bases; junction bases outside the gene matches: 6. In germline, CDR1 is SGHDT, CDR2 YYEEEE. CDR3 amino acids: CASSIQGARETQYF. Here the CDR3 DNA reads TGTGCCAGCAGCATACAGGGGGCGAGGGAGACCCAGTACTTC.